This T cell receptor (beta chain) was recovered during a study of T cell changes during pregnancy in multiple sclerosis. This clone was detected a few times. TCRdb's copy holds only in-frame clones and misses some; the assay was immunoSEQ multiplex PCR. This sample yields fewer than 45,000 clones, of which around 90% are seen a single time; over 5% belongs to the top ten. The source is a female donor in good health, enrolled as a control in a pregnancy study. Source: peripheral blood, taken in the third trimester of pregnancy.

CDR3: CASSPRDYTYEQYF. Here the CDR3 DNA reads TGTGCCAGCAGCCCCCGGGACTATACCTACGAGCAGTACTTC. The chain recombines TRBV9 with TRBJ2-7; 7 nucleotides agree with TRBD2. The J segment lost 2 bases and the V segment lost 4 bases, leaving 6 bases of the junction unmatched. The CDR3 is 14 amino acids. Per the germline V gene, CDR1 is SGDLS and CDR2 is YYNGEE.